This entry describes one TCR beta chain. Its recognized antigen is unknown. No base quality information exists; no much larger clone differs at one position. Every diabetic patient fulfilled standard classification criteria for type 1 or type 2 diabetes, and glucose and C-peptide were measured using WHO-recommended methods. Exclusion applied to any donor with other autoimmune diseases or infections within the previous four weeks. A ten-milliliter sample of peripheral blood was drawn from every participant. LymphoPrep density separation was used to isolate PBMCs. The CDR3 sequence holds 12 residues, the cysteine and phenylalanine included. The CDR3 DNA has 36 bases and is translated from base 1. The germline V gene gives CDR1 as SNHLY and CDR2 as FYNNEI. Deletion took 7 bases off V and 10 bases off J, with a span of 11 bases between the germline ends. This record belongs to a study of type 1 and type 2 diabetes patients (dated by TCRdb to 2015 to 2016). For the wider study: Some 10 type 1 diabetes patients, a few type 2 diabetes patients and roughly six nondiabetic controls, all recruited in China, made up the cohort. Across the study, CD4+ and CD8+ T cells were positively selected from PBMCs using CD4 or CD8 MicroBeads on MACS columns. A total of fewer than 25,000,000 paired-end reads was generated across the whole study. In the study, high-throughput sequencing was used to profile TCRbeta repertoires so that type 1 diabetes, type 2 diabetes and nondiabetic individuals could be compared. For the type 1 diabetes patients, the type 2 diabetes patients acted as a disease comparison group. Comparing approximately 20-cycle and roughly 23-cycle amplification showed similar V gene usage, suggesting similar primer efficiencies and random PCR bias. Sequencing of the TCRbeta libraries was paired-end and was performed on Illumina HiSeq 2000 or MiSeq instruments.

The data were produced on an Illumina MiSeq. For TCRbeta CDR3 amplification, the template was genomic DNA taken from the sorted T cell subsets. Multiplex PCR with 30 forward and 13 reverse primers amplified the TCRbeta CDR3 region. PCR products were purified with AMPure XP beads, after which indices and adaptors were added in a second approximately 25-cycle PCR. Before sequencing, libraries were gel-purified with the QIAquick Gel Extraction Kit. The source study handled its data this way. Paired-end reads were merged with FLASH and aligned to IMGT V, D and J germline references using IgBLAST. Reads with below 70% alignment identity to germline references were discarded, leaving more than 10,000,000 reads study-wide. IMGT definitions were followed to assign CDR3 boundaries, reading frame and productivity. Clones at or above 1% of reads were defined as highly-expanded clones, and diversity was measured by normalized Shannon entropy. Unpaired two-tailed t-tests were used to test group differences in Shannon entropy. TCRdb redid the processing of the public reads, applying fastp at Q25 and MiXCR, and retained in-frame beta chains. Rows with one shared CDR3 protein collapse into an entry with the most common genes and DNA. Here the V and J calls rest on TCRdb's processing, not on the authors' analysis. In this sample the table shows more than 250,000 distinct CDR3 sequences, roughly 48% of which occur a single time. Around 15% of the sample is taken by the ten largest.

What the authors observed across the whole study: Few highly-expanded CD4+ clones, median one, were found in type 2 diabetes patients, accounting for a median approximately 4% of reads. In both CD4+ and CD8+ T cells, type 2 diabetes repertoires were highly diverse and significantly more diverse than type 1 diabetes repertoires. Since just a limited number of T2D and control samples were sequenced, some T1D-only HECs might also appear in more T2D or control samples. Age and gender were not matched between study groups, possibly biasing interpretation. Highly correlated V and J gene usage patterns were observed for type 2 diabetes and control samples, with an average of around 0.97 between samples.

The origin of this receptor is a man aged 18 to 29 with type 2 diabetes. Material for sequencing was peripheral blood mononuclear cells (PBMCs). The receptor chain draws on TRBV2 and TRBJ1-6, with the D gene too uncertain to name. The CDR3 protein sequence reads: CASTQEHSPLHF. The DNA sequence is as follows: TGTGCCAGCACGCAGGAACACTCACCCCTCCACTTT. The CDR3, completed at both ends by the reference TRBV2 and TRBJ1-6 genes, gives the full variable domain EPEVTQTPSHQVTQMGQEVILRCVPISNHLYFYWYRQILGQKVEFLVSFYNNEISEKSEIFDDQFSVERPDGSNFTLKIRSTKLEDSAMYFCASTQEHSPLHFGNGTRLTVT.